This section outlines one TCR beta chain sequence together with its context. Its antigen is unknown. In germline, CDR1 is SQVTM, CDR2 ANQGSEA. The CDR3 covers 12 residues. Trimming stripped 0 bases from V and 8 bases from J, with 10 bases between. RNA, once extracted, was reverse transcribed into cDNA for use as the sequencing template. Data came from immunoSEQ multiplex PCR; TCRdb stores just in-frame clones and leaves some out. The sample holds tens of thousands of clones, roughly 65% seen once. This sample was taken from a study of CD8+ T cells in alopecia areata. Stated treatment: oral pan-JAK inhibitor, 5-10 mg twice daily. Lesional scalp punch biopsies and peripheral blood came from alopecia areata patients. Study results and caveats: Whereas mice showed it more clearly, TCR sharing across patients was murkier, possibly because of HLA. Because one nonresponder was included, the link of baseline CD8+ expansion to response is considered uncertain.

The chain employs TRBV29-1 and TRBJ1-2; D gene uncertain. The sample was CD8+ T cells sorted from blood, taken at week 4, from a patient treated with tofacitinib. The TCR originated in a human donor with alopecia areata. The DNA for the CDR3 is TGCAGCGTTGAAGATCGTGGGGAGGGCTACACCTTC. As protein: CSVEDRGEGYTF. Full variable domain (remainder filled in from reference TRBV29-1 and TRBJ1-2): SAVISQKPSRDICQRGTSLTIQCQVDSQVTMMFWYRQQPGQSLTLIATANQGSEATYESGFVIDKFPISRPNLTFSTLTVSNMSPEDSSIYLCSVEDRGEGYTFGSGTRLTVV.